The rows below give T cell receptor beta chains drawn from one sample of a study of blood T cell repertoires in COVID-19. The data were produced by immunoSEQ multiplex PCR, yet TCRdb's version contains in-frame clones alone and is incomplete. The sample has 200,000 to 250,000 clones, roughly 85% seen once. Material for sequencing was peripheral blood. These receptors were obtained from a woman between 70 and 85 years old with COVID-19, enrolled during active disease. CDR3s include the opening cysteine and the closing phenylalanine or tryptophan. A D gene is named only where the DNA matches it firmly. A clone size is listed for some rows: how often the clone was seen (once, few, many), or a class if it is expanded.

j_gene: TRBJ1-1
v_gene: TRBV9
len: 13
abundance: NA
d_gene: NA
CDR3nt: TGTGCCAGCAGCCTGGCGGGGGACCCTGAAGCTTTCTTT
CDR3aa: CASSLAGDPEAFF

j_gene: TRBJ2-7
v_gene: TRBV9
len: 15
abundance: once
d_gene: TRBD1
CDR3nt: TGTGCCAGCAGCGCTGGACAGGGAACCCCCTACGAGCAGTACTTC
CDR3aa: CASSAGQGTPYEQYF

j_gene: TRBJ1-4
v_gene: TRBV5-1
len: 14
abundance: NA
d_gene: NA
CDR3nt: TGCGCCAGCAGCTATCAGGGCCACGATGAAAAACTGTTTTTT
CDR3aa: CASSYQGHDEKLFF

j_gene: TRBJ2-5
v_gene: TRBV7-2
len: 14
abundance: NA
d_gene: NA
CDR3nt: TGTGCCAGCAGCTTATTGTCGTACCAAGAGACCCAGTACTTC
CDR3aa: CASSLLSYQETQYF

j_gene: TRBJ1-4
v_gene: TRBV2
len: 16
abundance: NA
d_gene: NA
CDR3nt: TGTGCCAGCAGTGAAGGCTTGCAGACAACTAATGAAAAACTGTTTTTT
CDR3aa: CASSEGLQTTNEKLFF

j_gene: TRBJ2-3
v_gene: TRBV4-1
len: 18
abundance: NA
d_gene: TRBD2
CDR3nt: TGCGCCAGCAGCCAAGTCCCTAGCGGGGGGACTGGGACAGATACGCAGTATTTT
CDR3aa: CASSQVPSGGTGTDTQYF

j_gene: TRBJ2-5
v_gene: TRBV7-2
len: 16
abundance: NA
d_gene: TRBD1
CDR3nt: TGTGCCAGCAGCTTAGCACTGCAGGGGGCGGGCGAGACCCAGTACTTC
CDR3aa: CASSLALQGAGETQYF

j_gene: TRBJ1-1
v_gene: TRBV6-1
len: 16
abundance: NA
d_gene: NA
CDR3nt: TGTGCCAGCAGTGAATGGACAGATCCCCCTGGGGGTGAAGCTTTCTTT
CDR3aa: CASSEWTDPPGGEAFF

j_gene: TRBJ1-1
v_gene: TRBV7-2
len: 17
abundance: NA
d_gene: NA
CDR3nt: TGTGCCAGCAGCACAGCACGTGGGGGGGCCTGGGGCACTGAAGCTTTCTTT
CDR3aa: CASSTARGGAWGTEAFF

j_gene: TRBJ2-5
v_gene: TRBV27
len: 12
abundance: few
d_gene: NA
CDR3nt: TGTGCCAGCAGTGTGGACTCAAAGACCCAGTACTTC
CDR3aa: CASSVDSKTQYF

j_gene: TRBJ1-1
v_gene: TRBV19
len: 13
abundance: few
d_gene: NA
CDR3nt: TGTGCCAGTAGTATAATGAGGAACACTGAAGCTTTCTTT
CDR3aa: CASSIMRNTEAFF

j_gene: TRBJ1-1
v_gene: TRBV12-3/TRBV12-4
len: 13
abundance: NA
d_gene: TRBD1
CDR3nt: TGTGCCAGCAGTAATCTGGACAGGGATGTAGCTTTCTTT
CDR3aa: CASSNLDRDVAFF

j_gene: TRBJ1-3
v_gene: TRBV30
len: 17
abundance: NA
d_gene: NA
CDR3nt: TGTGCCTGGAGTCGCCGGGTCACACTGATCTCTGGAAACACCATATATTTT
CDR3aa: CAWSRRVTLISGNTIYF

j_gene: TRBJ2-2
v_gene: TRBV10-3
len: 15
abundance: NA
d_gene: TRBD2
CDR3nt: TGTGCCATCATGGGAATAGCGGGAACCACCGGGGAGCTGTTTTTT
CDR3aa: CAIMGIAGTTGELFF

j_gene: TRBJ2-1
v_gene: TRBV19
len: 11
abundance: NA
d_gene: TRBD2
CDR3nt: TGTGCCAGCCAAAGCGGGATTATTCGGTTCTTC
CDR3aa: CASQSGIIRFF

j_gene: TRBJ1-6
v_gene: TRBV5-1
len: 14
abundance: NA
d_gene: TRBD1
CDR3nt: TGCGCCAGCAGGGGACAGGGTTTAGATTCACCCCTCCACTTT
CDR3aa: CASRGQGLDSPLHF

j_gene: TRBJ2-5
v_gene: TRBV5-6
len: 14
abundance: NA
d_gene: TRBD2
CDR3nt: TGTGCCAGCAGCTCTGGTCTAGCGGGGGAGACCCAGTACTTC
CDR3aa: CASSSGLAGETQYF

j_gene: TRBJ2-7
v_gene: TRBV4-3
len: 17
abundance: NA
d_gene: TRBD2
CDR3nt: TGCGCCAGCAGCCAAGAAGGTAGCGGGGGTTTGCCCTACGAGCAGTACTTC
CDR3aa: CASSQEGSGGLPYEQYF

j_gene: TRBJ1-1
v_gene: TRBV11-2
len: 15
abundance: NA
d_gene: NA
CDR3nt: TGTGCCAGCAGCTTAGTACATTATTCGAACACTGAAGCTTTCTTT
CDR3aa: CASSLVHYSNTEAFF

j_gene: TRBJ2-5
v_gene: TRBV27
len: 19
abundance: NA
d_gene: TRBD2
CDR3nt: TGTGCCAGCAGTCCATGGGGACTAGCGGGAGGGCCGGCAGGCGAGACCCAGTACTTC
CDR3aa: CASSPWGLAGGPAGETQYF

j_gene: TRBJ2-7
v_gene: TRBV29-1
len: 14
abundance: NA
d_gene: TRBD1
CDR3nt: TGCAGCGCACAACAGGGGGCCCGCTCCTACGAGCAGTACTTC
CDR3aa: CSAQQGARSYEQYF

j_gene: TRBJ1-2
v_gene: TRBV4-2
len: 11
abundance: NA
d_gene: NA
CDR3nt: TGTGCCAGCAGCCAAGGGACAGTACCCACCTTC
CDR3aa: CASSQGTVPTF

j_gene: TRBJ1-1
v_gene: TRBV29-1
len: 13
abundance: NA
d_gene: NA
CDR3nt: TGCAGCGTATTCACACCAAAGAACACTGAAGCTTTCTTT
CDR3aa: CSVFTPKNTEAFF

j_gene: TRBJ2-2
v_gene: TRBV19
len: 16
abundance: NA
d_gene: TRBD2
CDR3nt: TGTGCCAGTAGGGGACTAGCGGGAGTAGGTGCCGGGGAGCTGTTTTTT
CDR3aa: CASRGLAGVGAGELFF

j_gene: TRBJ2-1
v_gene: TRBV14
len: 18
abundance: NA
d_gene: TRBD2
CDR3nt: TGTGCCAGCAGCCAAGTTCCTAGCGGGAGTTGGTCCTACAATGAGCAGTTCTTC
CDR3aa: CASSQVPSGSWSYNEQFF

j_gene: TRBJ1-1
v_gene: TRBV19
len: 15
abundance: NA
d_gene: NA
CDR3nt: TGTGCCAGTAGTAGCCCCCCAGGGAGGGGAACTGAAGCTTTCTTT
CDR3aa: CASSSPPGRGTEAFF

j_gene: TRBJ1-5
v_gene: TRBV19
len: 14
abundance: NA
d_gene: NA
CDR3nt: TGTGCCAGTAGTCTGGGGAGGGAGAATCAGCCCCAGCATTTT
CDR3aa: CASSLGRENQPQHF

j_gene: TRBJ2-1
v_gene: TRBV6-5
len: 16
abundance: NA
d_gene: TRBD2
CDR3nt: TGTGCCAGCAGTTACAGTAGCGGGAGCTCCTACAATGAGCAGTTCTTC
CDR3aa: CASSYSSGSSYNEQFF

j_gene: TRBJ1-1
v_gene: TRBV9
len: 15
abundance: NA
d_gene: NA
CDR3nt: TGTGCCAGCAGCGTAGTAGACACCGGGAACACTGAAGCTTTCTTT
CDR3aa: CASSVVDTGNTEAFF

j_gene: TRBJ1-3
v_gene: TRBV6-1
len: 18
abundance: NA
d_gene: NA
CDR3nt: TGTGCCAGCAGTGGGAATCTTTGGGCAGGGAGGTCTGGAAACACCATATATTTT
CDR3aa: CASSGNLWAGRSGNTIYF

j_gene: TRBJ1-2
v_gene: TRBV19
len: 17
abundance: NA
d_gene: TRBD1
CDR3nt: TGTGCCAGTAGTGAAGGCCTTCCGGGACAGGGGGACTATGGCTACACCTTC
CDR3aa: CASSEGLPGQGDYGYTF

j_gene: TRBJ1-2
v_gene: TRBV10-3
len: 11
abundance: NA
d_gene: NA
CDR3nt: TGTGCCATCAGTGATCTCTATGGCTACACCTTC
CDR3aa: CAISDLYGYTF

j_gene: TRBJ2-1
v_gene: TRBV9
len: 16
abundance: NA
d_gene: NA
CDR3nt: TGTGCCAGCAGCGCTTACAGGGGGGGATCCTACAATGAGCAGTTCTTC
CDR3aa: CASSAYRGGSYNEQFF

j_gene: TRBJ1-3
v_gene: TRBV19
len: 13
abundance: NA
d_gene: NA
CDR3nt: TGTGCCAGTAGTATAGGTCCGGGTGACACCATATATTTT
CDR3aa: CASSIGPGDTIYF

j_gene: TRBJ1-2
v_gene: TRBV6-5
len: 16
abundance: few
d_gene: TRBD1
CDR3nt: TGTGCCAGCAGTTACGACCTTTTGGGACAGGGGAATGGCTACACCTTC
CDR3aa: CASSYDLLGQGNGYTF

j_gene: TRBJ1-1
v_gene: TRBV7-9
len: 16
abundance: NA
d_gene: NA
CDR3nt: TGTGCCAGCAGCTTAGGGTCAGGGTCTTGGGACACTGAAGCTTTCTTT
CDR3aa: CASSLGSGSWDTEAFF

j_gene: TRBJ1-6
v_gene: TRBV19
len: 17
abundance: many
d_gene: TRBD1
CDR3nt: TGTGCCAGTAGTATGGGGACAGGTTTGTCCTATAATTCACCCCTCCACTTT
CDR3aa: CASSMGTGLSYNSPLHF

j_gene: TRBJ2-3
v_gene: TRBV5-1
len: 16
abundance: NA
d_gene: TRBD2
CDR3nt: TGCGCCAGCAGTCCACTAGCGGGGGGACTTCCGGATACGCAGTATTTT
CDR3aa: CASSPLAGGLPDTQYF

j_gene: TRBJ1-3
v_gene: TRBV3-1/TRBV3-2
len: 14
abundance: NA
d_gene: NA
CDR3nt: TGTGCCAGCAGCTTGGCGGGAGCTGGAAACACCATATATTTT
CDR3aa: CASSLAGAGNTIYF

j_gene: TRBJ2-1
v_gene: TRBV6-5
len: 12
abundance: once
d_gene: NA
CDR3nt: TGTGCCAGCAGAACCGGGGACAATGAGCAGTTCTTC
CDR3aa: CASRTGDNEQFF

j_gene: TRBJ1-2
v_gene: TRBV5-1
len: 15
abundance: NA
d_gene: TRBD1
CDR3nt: TGCGCCAGCAGCCCGAGGACAGGGGGAGGTTATGGCTACACCTTC
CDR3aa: CASSPRTGGGYGYTF

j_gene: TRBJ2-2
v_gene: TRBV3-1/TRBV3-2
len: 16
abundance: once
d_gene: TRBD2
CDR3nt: TGTGCCAGCAGCACCGGACTAGCGGGCCACACCGGGGAGCTGTTTTTT
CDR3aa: CASSTGLAGHTGELFF

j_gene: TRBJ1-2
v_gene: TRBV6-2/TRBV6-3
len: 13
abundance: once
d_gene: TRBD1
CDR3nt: TGTGCCAGCAGTCTTGGGACAGTCTATGGCTACACCTTC
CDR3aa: CASSLGTVYGYTF

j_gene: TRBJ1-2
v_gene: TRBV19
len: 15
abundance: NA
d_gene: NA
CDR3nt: TGTGCCAGTAGGAAGCCGGACAGAGCTAACTATGGCTACACCTTC
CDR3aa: CASRKPDRANYGYTF

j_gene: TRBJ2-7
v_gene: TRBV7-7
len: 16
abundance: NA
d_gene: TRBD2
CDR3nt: TGTGCTAGCAGCCCTCCTAGCGGAGCCTACAAGGGAGGGCAGTACTTC
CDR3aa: CASSPPSGAYKGGQYF

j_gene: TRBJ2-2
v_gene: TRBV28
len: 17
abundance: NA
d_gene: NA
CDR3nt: TGTGCCAGCAGTTTGGCGGGGACGAGCCTTAACACCGGGGAGCTGTTTTTT
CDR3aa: CASSLAGTSLNTGELFF

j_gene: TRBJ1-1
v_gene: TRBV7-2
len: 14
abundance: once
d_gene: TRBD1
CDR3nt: TGTGCCAGCAGACCCGACAGGGTGAACACTGAAGCTTTCTTT
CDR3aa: CASRPDRVNTEAFF

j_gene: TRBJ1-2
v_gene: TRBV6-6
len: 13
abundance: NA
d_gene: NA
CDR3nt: TGTGCCAGCAGCACAGACGGATTCTATGGCTACACCTTC
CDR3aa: CASSTDGFYGYTF

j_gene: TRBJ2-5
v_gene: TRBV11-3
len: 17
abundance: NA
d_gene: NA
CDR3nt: TGTGCCAGCAGCTTAAACGGAGGGGCCACGCGACGAGAGACCCAGTACTTC
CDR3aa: CASSLNGGATRRETQYF

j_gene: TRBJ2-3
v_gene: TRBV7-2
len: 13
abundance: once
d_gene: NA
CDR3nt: TGTGCCAGCAGCTTAGCGGGAGCAGATACGCAGTATTTT
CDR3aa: CASSLAGADTQYF

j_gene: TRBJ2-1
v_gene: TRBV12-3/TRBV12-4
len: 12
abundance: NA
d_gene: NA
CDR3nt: TGTGCCAGCAGTCCCCGGCAGGCTGAGCAGTTCTTC
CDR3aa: CASSPRQAEQFF

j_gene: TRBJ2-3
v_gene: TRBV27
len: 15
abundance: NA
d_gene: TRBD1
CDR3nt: TGTGCCAGCAGTTTTCTGGACAGGGCGCGAGATACGCAGTATTTT
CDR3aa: CASSFLDRARDTQYF

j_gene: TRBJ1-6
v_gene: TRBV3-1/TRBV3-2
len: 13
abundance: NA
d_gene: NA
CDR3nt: TGTGCCAGCAGCCAAGCAGGGAATTCACCCCTCCACTTT
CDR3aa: CASSQAGNSPLHF

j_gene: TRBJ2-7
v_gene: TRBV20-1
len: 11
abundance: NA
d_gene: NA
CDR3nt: TGCAGTGCTAGAGCGCTAAACGAGCAGTACTTC
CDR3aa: CSARALNEQYF

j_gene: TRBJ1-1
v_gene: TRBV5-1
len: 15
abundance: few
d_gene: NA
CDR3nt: TGCGCCAGCACGCGAGGGACTGGGGTGAACACTGAAGCTTTCTTT
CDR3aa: CASTRGTGVNTEAFF

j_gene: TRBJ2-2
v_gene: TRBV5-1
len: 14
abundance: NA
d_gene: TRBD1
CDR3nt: TGCGCCAGCAGCACGGGACAGGGCACCGGGGAGCTGTTTTTT
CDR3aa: CASSTGQGTGELFF

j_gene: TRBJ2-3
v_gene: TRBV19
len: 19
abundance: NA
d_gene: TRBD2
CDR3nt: TGTGCCAGTAGTATAGGGGGGAGCGGGAGAAAGCGCAGCACAGATACGCAGTATTTT
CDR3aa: CASSIGGSGRKRSTDTQYF

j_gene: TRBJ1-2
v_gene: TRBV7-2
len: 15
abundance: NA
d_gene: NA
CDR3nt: TGTGCCAGCACCGAAATCGAGGCGGGGGTCGATGGCTACACCTTC
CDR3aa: CASTEIEAGVDGYTF

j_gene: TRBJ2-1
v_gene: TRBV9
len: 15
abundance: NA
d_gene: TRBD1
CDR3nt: TGTGCCAGCAGCGTAAGTTCAGGGGGCTACAATGAGCAGTTCTTC
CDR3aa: CASSVSSGGYNEQFF